This TCR beta chain stems from a study of pediatric ulcerative colitis. The rectum was sampled with one to two pinch biopsies at colonoscopy. Germline trimming cut 2 bases from V and 6 bases from J; bases unmatched to any gene: 8. The CDR3 runs to 16 residues. Germline CDR1 MGHRA, CDR2 YSYEKL. This was a survey-level run. Profiling relied on immunoSEQ multiplex PCR, and the TCRdb table lists in-frame clones only, not all of them. The sample holds 30,000 to 35,000 clones; around 80% are singletons and the top ten take 1.1%. Points on this clone: Its antigen remains unknown.

Findings of the study overall: Repertoires came from total lymphocyte DNA, not specific subsets. Blood-rectal clonal overlap within each person was significantly higher in ulcerative colitis patients than controls. Acute severe colitis showed lower rectal diversity from clonal expansions.

Sequencing was performed on gut tissue. The sequence derives from a boy between 10 and 17 years old with mild ulcerative colitis. The rearrangement links TRBV4-1 to TRBJ2-1; TRBD2 matches 9 bases. CDR3: CASSQTGLATGNEQFF. The CDR3 DNA is TGCGCCAGCAGCCAAACCGGACTAGCGACGGGCAATGAGCAGTTCTTC.